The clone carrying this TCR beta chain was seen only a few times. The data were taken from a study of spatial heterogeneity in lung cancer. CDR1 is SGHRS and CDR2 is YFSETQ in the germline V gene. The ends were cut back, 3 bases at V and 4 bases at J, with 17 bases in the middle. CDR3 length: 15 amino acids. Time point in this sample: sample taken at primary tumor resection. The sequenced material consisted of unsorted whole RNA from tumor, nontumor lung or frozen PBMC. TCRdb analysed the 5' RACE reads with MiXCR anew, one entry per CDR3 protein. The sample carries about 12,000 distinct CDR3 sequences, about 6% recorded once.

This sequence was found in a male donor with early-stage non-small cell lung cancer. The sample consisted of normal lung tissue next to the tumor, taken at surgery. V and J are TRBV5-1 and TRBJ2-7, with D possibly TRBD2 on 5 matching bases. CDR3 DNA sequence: TGCGCCAGCAGCTCTTCACGCGGGTTGGGTTACGAGCAGTACTTC. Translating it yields CASSSSRGLGYEQYF.